This T cell receptor (beta chain) was recorded in a study of vaccination effects on CD4 cells after COVID-19. Pools of viral peptides were used by the ViraFEST assay to expand antigen-specific CD4+ T cells ahead of sequencing. Having been cultured for 10 days, the cells underwent CD4+ T cell isolation. Each participant was given two doses of one vaccine (BNT162b2 or mRNA-1273). Each vaccine recipient was nucleocapsid antibody negative and had no prior SARS-CoV-2 infection. Sequenced by immunoSEQ multiplex PCR; TCRdb stores in-frame clones only, minus some. The sample comprises under 35,000 clones, 65% of which are singletons, and nearly 9% rests with the top ten. Germline V gene data show CDR1 as KGHSH and CDR2 as LQKENI. The CDR3 has 16 amino acids. V was clipped by 6 bases and J by 10 bases, with 27 bases between them. Study-wide results and caveats: Healthy vaccinees' vaccine-induced clones included only 1 of 255 cross-reacting with common cold coronaviruses.

About this clone itself: Its matching antigen is unknown.

The receptor's source is a human donor who received a COVID-19 vaccine. The genes are TRBV18 and TRBJ1-1; possible D gene TRBD1, 5 bases. This specimen consisted of CD4+ T cells from PBMCs cultured with SARS-CoV-2 spike peptides, obtained after COVID-19 vaccination. The DNA of the CDR3 is TGTGCCAGCTCCCCCAGGGTGGGGCAGGCTACTGGGGGAGCTTTCTTT. As protein: CASSPRVGQATGGAFF.